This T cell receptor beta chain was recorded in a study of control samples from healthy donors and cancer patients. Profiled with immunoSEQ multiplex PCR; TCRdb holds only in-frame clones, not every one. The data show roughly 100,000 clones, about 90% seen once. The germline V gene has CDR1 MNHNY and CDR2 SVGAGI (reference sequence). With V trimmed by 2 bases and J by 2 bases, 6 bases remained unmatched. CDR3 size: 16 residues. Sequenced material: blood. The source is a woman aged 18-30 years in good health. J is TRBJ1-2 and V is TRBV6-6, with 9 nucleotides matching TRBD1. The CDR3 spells CASSYASGQGNYGYTF. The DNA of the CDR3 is TGTGCCAGCAGTTACGCCTCGGGACAGGGAAACTATGGCTACACCTTC.